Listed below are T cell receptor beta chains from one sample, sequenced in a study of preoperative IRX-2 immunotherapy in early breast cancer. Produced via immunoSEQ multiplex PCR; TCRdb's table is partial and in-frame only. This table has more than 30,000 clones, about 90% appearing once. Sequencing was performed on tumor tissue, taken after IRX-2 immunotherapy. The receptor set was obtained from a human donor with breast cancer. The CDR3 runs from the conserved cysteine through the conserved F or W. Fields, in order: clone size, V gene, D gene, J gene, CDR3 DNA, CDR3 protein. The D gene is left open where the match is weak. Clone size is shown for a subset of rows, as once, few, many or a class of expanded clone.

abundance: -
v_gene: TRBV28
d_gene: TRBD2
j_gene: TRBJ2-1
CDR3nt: TGTGCCAGCAGTCCCGGGACTAGTGGCGAGCAGTTCTTC
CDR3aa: CASSPGTSGEQFF

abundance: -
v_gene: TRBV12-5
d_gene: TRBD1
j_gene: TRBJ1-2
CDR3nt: TGTGCTAGTGGTCCGGCTCCCGGACAGGGACTCTATGGCTACACCTTC
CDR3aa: CASGPAPGQGLYGYTF

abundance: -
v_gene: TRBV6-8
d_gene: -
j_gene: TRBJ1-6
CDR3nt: TGTGCCAGCAGTTACGCGACACGGGAGAATTCACCCCTCCACTTT
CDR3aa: CASSYATRENSPLHF

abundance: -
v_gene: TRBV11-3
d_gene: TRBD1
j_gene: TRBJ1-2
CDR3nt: TGTGCCAGCAGCTTCGGGGACAGGGGTAACTATGGCTACACCTTC
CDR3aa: CASSFGDRGNYGYTF

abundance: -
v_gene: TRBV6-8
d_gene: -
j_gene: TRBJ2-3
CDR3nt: TGTGCCAGCAGGCAGCGGCGGCCTAGCACAGATACGCAGTATTTT
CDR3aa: CASRQRRPSTDTQYF

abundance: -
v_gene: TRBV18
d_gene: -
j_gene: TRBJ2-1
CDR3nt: TGTGCCAGCCTCGGGGGTGGCAACGATGAGCAGTTCTTC
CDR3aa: CASLGGGNDEQFF

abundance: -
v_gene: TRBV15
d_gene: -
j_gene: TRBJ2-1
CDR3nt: TGTGCCACCAGCAGAGATGCCCCACCGGGGAGTGAGCAGTTCTTC
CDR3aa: CATSRDAPPGSEQFF

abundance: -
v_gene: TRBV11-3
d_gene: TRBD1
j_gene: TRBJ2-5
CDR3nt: TGTGCCAGCAGCTTGGCACAGGGGAAGGGGACCCAGTACTTC
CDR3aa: CASSLAQGKGTQYF

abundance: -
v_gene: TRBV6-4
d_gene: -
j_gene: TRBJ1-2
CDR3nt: TGTGCCATCAGTGACCCGGGGGGCTACACCTTC
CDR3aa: CAISDPGGYTF

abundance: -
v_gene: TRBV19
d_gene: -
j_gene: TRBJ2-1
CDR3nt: TGTGCCAGTACCCGGCCCAATGAGCAGTTCTTC
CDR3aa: CASTRPNEQFF

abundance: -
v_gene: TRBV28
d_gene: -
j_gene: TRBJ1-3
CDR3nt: TGTGCCAGCAGTTTATTTAGAGTCTCTGGAAACACCATATATTTT
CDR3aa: CASSLFRVSGNTIYF

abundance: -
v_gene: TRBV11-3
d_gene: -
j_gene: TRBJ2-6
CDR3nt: TGTGCCAGCAGCTTGTCTTTAGGGTGGAGTGGGGCCAACGTCCTGACTTTC
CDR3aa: CASSLSLGWSGANVLTF

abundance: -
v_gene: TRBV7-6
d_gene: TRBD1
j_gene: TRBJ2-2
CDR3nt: TGTGCCAGAAGCTGGGGACAGCCCACCGGGGAGCTGTTTTTT
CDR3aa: CARSWGQPTGELFF

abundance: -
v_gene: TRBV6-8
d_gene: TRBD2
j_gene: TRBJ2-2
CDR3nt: TGTGCCAGCAGTCGTCTTAGCGGGAGAAGGGCCGGGGAGCTGTTTTTT
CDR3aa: CASSRLSGRRAGELFF

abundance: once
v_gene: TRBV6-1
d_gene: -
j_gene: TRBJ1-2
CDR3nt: TGTGCCAGCAGTGAAGCCGCGGTGGGACGGGTCGGCGGCTACACCTTC
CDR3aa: CASSEAAVGRVGGYTF

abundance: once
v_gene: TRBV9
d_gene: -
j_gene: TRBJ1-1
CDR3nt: TGTGCCAGCAGGCCTCATACAGGGATGAACACTGAAGCTTTCTTT
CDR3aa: CASRPHTGMNTEAFF

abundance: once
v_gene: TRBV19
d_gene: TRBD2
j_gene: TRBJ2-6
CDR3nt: TGTGCCAGTACCGGGGGGATGGCTGGGGCCAACGTCCTGACTTTC
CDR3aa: CASTGGMAGANVLTF

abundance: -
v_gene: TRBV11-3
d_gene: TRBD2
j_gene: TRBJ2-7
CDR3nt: TGTGCCAGCAGCCGCGAGGGACTAGCGTCGGTCGAGCAGTACTTC
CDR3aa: CASSREGLASVEQYF

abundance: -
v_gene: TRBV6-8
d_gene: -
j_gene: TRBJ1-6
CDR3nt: TGTGCCAGCATCTTAACCCATCAGGGCCCCCTCCACTTT
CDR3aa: CASILTHQGPLHF

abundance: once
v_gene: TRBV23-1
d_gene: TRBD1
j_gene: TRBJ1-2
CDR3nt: TGCGCCAGCAGCCCCTTTTCTGGACAGGGGGGTATGGACTATGGCTACACCTTC
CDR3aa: CASSPFSGQGGMDYGYTF

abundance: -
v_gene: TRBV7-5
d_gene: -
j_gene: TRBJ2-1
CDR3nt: TGTGCCAGCAGCCCCTTAGGGCTAGCGGGGGACTACAATGAGCAGTTCTTC
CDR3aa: CASSPLGLAGDYNEQFF

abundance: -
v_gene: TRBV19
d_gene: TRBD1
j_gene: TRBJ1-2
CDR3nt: TGTGCCAGTAGTCTGGGACAGCTCTATGGCTACACCTTC
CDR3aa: CASSLGQLYGYTF

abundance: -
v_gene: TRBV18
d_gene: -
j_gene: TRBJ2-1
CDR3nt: TGTGCCAGCTCACCACCGGGACCTTACAATGAGCAGTTCTTC
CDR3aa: CASSPPGPYNEQFF

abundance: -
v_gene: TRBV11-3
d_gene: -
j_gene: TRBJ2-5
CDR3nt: TGTGCCAGCAGCTTAGTCCCCACAGGTCAAGAGACCCAGTACTTC
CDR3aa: CASSLVPTGQETQYF

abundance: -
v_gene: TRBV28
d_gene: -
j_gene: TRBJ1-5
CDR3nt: TGTGCCAGCAGTTTAGGTCAGTCCCATCAGCCCCAGCATTTT
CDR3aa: CASSLGQSHQPQHF

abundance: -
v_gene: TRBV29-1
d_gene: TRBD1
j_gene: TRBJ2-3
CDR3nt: TGCAGCGTTGAAGATCTGCAGGGGGCGGGCACAGATACGCAGTATTTT
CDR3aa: CSVEDLQGAGTDTQYF

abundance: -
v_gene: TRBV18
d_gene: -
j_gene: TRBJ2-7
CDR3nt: TGTGCCAGCTCACCCCAGAGGAGCTCCTACGAGCAGTACTTC
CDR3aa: CASSPQRSSYEQYF

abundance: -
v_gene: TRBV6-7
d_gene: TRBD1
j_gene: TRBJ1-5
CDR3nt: TGTGCCAGCAGTGCCTGGGACAGGGGAAGGTACCAGCCCCAGCATTTT
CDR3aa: CASSAWDRGRYQPQHF

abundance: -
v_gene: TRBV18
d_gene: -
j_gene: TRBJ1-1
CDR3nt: TGTGCCAGCTCACCACAGGGAGCCCTGAACACTGAAGCTTTCTTT
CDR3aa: CASSPQGALNTEAFF

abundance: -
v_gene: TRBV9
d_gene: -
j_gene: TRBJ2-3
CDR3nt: TGTGCCAGCAGTTACGGGACTGGCTCTAGCACAGATACGCAGTATTTT
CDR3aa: CASSYGTGSSTDTQYF

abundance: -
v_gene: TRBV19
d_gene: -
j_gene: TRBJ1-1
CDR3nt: TGTGCCAGTAGTATAGGGAACACTGAAGCTTTCTTT
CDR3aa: CASSIGNTEAFF

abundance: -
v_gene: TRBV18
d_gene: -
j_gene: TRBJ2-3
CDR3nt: TGTGCCAGCTCACCAAATTGGGGGGTCCTGAGCACAGATACGCAGTATTTT
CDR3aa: CASSPNWGVLSTDTQYF

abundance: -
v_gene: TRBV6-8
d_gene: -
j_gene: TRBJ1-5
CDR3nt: TGTGCCAGCAGTTACTCCAATAGCAATCAGCCCCAGCATTTT
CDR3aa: CASSYSNSNQPQHF

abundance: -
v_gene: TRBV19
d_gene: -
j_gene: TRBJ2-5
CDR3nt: TGTGCCAGTAGTATAGTTCGAGCAGGGGGGATGGAGACCCAGTACTTC
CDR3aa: CASSIVRAGGMETQYF

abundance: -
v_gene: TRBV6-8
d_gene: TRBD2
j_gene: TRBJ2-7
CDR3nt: TGTGCCAGCAGCCCCCGGAGAGCGGGAGCTAACGAGCAGTACTTC
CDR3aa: CASSPRRAGANEQYF

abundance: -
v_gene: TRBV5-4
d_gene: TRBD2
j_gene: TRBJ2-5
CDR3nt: TGTGCCAGCAGCTCTAGCGGGGTGGAGACCCAGTACTTC
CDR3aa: CASSSSGVETQYF

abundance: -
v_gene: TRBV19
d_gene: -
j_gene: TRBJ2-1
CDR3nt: TGTGCCACCACGAAGACTAGGTGGGGCAATGAGCAGTTCTTC
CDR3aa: CATTKTRWGNEQFF

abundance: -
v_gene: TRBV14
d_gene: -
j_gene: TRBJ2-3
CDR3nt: TGTGCCAGCAGCCAATTGCGGAGCACAGATACGCAGTATTTT
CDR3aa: CASSQLRSTDTQYF

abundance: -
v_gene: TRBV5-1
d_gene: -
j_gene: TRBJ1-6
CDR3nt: TGCGCCAGCAGCTCGGACCTGGGGTCCTATAATTCACCCCTCCACTTT
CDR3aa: CASSSDLGSYNSPLHF

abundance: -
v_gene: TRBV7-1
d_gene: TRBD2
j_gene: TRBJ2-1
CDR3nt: TGTGCCAGCAGCGACCCTAGCGGGGTGACGTACAATGAGCAGTTCTTC
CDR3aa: CASSDPSGVTYNEQFF

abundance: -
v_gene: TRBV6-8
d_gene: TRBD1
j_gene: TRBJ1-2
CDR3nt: TGTGCCAGCAGACGGACAGGGGCTGGCTACACCTTC
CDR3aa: CASRRTGAGYTF

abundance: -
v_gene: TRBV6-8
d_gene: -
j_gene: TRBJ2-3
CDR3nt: TGTGCCAGCAGTTCGACTACCCGGCGGGATACGCAGTATTTT
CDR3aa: CASSSTTRRDTQYF

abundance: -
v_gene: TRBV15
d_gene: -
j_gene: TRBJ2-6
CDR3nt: TGTGCCACCAGCAGCAGGCACTCTGGGGCCAACGTCCTGACTTTC
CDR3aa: CATSSRHSGANVLTF

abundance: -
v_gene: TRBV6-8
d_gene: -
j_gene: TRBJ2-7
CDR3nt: TGTGCCAGCAGTGCCAAATCCCCAGGGCAGGGTGGGAGGCACGAGCAGTACTTC
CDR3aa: CASSAKSPGQGGRHEQYF

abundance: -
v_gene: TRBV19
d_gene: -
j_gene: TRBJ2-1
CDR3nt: TGTGCCAGTAATATAGTGGGGGAAAATGAGCAGTTCTTC
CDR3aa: CASNIVGENEQFF

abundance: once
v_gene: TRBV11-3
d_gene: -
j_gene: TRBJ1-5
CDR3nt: TGTGCCAGCAGCTTAGGGGGGGGCGCAGGTCAGCCCCAGCATTTT
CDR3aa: CASSLGGGAGQPQHF

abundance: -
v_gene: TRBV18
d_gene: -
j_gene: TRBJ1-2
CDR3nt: TGTGCCAGCTCACCGCCTTCCCTGCCACCCTATGGCTACACCTTC
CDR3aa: CASSPPSLPPYGYTF

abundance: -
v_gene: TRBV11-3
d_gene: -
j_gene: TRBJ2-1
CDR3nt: TGTGCCAGCAGCTTGGGACCTTCGGGCCGCTTCTCCTACAATGAGCAGTTCTTC
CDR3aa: CASSLGPSGRFSYNEQFF

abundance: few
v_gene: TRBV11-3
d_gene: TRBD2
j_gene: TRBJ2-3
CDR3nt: TGTGCCAGCAGCTTTGCGGGACTAGCGGGAGATACGCAGTATTTT
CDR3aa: CASSFAGLAGDTQYF

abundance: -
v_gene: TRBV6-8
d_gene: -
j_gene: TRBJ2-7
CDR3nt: TGTGCCAGCAGTTACTCGTGGGCAGGCGATTCCTACGAGCAGTACTTC
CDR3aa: CASSYSWAGDSYEQYF

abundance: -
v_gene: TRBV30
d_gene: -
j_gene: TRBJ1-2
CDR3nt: TGTGCCTGGAGCCCGCGGCTGCTTTATGGCTACACCTTC
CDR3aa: CAWSPRLLYGYTF

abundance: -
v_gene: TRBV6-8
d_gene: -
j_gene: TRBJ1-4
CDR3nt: TGTGCCAGCAGTTACTCGCGGACAGCCAGTTTCGAGGAAAAATTGTTTTTT
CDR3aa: CASSYSRTASFEEKLFF

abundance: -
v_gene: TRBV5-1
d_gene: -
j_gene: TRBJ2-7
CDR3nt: TGCGCCAGCGGTACAGTTGGAAGCTCCTACGAGCAGTACTTC
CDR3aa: CASGTVGSSYEQYF

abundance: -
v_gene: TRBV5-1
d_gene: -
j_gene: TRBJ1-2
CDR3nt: TGCGCCAGCAGCTTGTCCGAGACGGCTAACTATGGCTACACCTTC
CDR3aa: CASSLSETANYGYTF

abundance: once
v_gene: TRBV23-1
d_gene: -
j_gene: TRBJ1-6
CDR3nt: TGCGCCAGCAGCCAAGATCCGGCCAGCTCCTATAATTCACCCCTCCACTTT
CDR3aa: CASSQDPASSYNSPLHF

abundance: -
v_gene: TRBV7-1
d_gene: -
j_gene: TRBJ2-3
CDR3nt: TGTGCCAGCAGCTTAGGGGCTAGTTCAGATACGCAGTATTTT
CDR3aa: CASSLGASSDTQYF

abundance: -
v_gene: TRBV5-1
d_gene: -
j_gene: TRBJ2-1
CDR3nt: TGCGCGTGCAGGGCAGATAGCACGAACAATGAGCAGTTCTTC
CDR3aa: CACRADSTNNEQFF

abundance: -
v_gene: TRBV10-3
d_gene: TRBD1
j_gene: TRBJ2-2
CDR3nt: TGTGCCATCAGTGAGGGACAGGGACCCACCGGGGAGCTGTTTTTT
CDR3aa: CAISEGQGPTGELFF

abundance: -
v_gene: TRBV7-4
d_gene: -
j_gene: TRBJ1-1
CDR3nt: TGTGCCAGCAACTCGAGACGGGGTGGGGTCGCTTTCTTT
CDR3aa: CASNSRRGGVAFF

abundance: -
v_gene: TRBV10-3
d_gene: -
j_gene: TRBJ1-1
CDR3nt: TGTGCCATCAGTGAGGAGGGAGGGCACACTGAAGCTTTCTTT
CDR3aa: CAISEEGGHTEAFF